A single sample is the source of the 7 T cell receptor beta chains below, sequenced in a study of shared clonotypes between healthy human individuals (dated by TCRdb to about 2020). To prepare the library, the immunoSEQ multiplex PCR assay was applied. TCRdb limited this immuneACCESS table to in-frame rearrangements with V and J called. A share of clones is missing; checked studies link under half to unresolved V genes, and the rest is unexplained. Within this sample are more than 900,000 clones, with approximately 80% of them counted one time only. The top ten clones comprise roughly 0.57% of the sample. Material: memory CD4+ T cells from PBMCs. Sample cell subset or site, as interpreted from the label and publication: CD45RA-negative fraction. These receptors originate from a man aged 18 to 35 in good health. Some clones in this sample may be carry-over from other donors' samples.

The rearrangement links TRBV30 to TRBJ1-1; D is ambiguous. V shed 3 bases and J shed 3 bases, with 5 bases lying between them. Germline values: CDR1 GTSNPN, CDR2 SVGIG (reference sequence). The CDR3 spans 11 residues. In nucleotides, the CDR3 is TGTGCCTGGAGAGGAGACACTGAAGCTTTCTTT. This gives the protein CAWRGDTEAFF.

This chain uses TRBV15 with TRBJ2-7; D possibly corresponds to TRBD2 (6 bases). The CDR3 covers 14 residues. The V end was cut by 0 bases, the J end by 6 bases, with 12 bases between. The V gene's germline CDR1 is LNHNV and CDR2 YYDKDF (reference sequence). The CDR3 sequence: CATSRDRAGREQYF. CDR3 coding DNA: TGTGCCACCAGCAGAGATAGGGCGGGGCGCGAGCAGTACTTC.

On this clone itself: This sample also contains other DNA sequences that code for the same CDR3. This sequence joins TRBV5-1 and TRBJ2-2, with D possibly matching TRBD1 (5 bases). This CDR3 contains 14 residues. CDR1 and CDR2 (germline): SGHRS, YFSETQ. Deletions cut 3 bases from V and 0 bases from J, with 6 bases between. The CDR3 nucleotides read TGCGCCAGCAGCTCAGGGACGAACACCGGGGAGCTGTTTTTT. Encoded protein: CASSSGTNTGELFF.

The rearrangement links TRBV5-1 to TRBJ2-2; D not resolved. The CDR3 contains 14 residues. Germline-derived CDR1 and CDR2 are SGHRS and YFSETQ. Trimming took 7 bases from V and 0 from J, leaving 10 bases between them. CDR3: CASGVLANTGELFF. The CDR3 coding sequence is TGCGCCAGCGGGGTCCTAGCGAACACCGGGGAGCTGTTTTTT.

The J gene is TRBJ2-6, the V gene TRBV5-6, with no clear D. V gave up 1 base and J gave up 3 bases, with 5 bases separating them. The CDR3 runs to 14 residues. Per the germline V gene, CDR1 is SGHDT and CDR2 is YYEEEE. The CDR3 DNA is TGTGCCAGCAGCTTGAACATTGGGGCCAACGTCCTGACTTTC. Translating it yields CASSLNIGANVLTF.

This chain links TRBV11-2 with TRBJ1-2; D remains unclear. CDR1 and CDR2 (germline): SGHAT, FQNNGV. The germline V and J ends were trimmed by 4 bases and 7 bases, with 19 bases remaining between them. This CDR3 region has 15 residues. DNA for the CDR3: TGTGCCAGCAGCTCCGAGTTCCTACCCGTGGGTGGCTACACCTTC. This codes for CASSSEFLPVGGYTF.

V and J are TRBV7-9 and TRBJ2-5; D tentatively fits TRBD1 or TRBD2 (5 bases each). Per germline, CDR1 SEHNR and CDR2 FQNEAQ (reference sequence). Trimming removed 2 bases at V and 5 bases at J, with 18 bases between. The CDR3 is made up of 16 amino acids. In DNA, the CDR3 is TGTGCCAGCAGCTTAAACCTGGGGTGGTGGGACGAGACCCAGTACTTC. Translated: CASSLNLGWWDETQYF.